Here is one T cell receptor (beta chain) with its context. The entry originates in a study of blood T cell repertoires in COVID-19. Some clones are missing from TCRdb's copy, which holds only in-frame ones; the method was immunoSEQ multiplex PCR. The sample carries around 290,000 clones, approximately 87% recorded once. The sequencing sample was made of peripheral blood. The sequence was collected from a woman in her forties or fifties who had recovered from COVID-19.

The CDR3 sequence is CASSFYWTGRGEQYF. The CDR3 DNA is TGTGCCAGCAGCTTCTATTGGACAGGGAGGGGCGAGCAGTACTTC. The V gene is TRBV5-6, the J gene TRBJ2-7; possibly TRBD1 for D (8 bases). The V gene lost 2 bases and the J gene lost 6 bases, with 18 bases spanning the gap. CDR3 length: 15 residues. Germline loops: CDR1 SGHDT, CDR2 YYEEEE.